This TCR beta chain came from a study of shared clonotypes between healthy human individuals. The count of this clone is one. Sequencing was performed with immunoSEQ multiplex PCR; in TCRdb, only in-frame clones are kept and a portion is missing. The data contain about 340,000 clones, around 70% of them seen just once; the ten biggest clones take up 10%. The CDR3 extends over 15 amino acids. Germline V lookup: CDR1 SGHRS, CDR2 YFSETQ. V trimming: 4 bases; J trimming: 4 bases; junction bases outside the gene matches: 5. This TCR was sampled from a man aged 30 to 45 in good health. The J gene is TRBJ2-1, the V gene TRBV5-1, with 10 bases identical to TRBD2. The specimen sequenced was memory CD4+ T cells sorted from blood. Subset described: CD45RA-negative fraction. Here the CDR3 DNA reads TGCGCCAGCAGCCACCCGGGACTAGCGTACAATGAGCAGTTCTTC. This gives the protein CASSHPGLAYNEQFF. Supplemented by reference TRBV5-1 and TRBJ2-1, the full variable domain reads KAGVTQTPRYLIKTRGQQVTLSCSPISGHRSVSWYQQTPGQGLQFLFEYFSETQRNKGNFPGRFSGRQFSNSRSEMNVSTLELGDSALYLCASSHPGLAYNEQFFGPGTRLTVL.